The clone carrying this TCR beta chain has a single count. Antigen unknown. CDR1 and CDR2 (germline): LGHDT, YNNKEL (reference sequence). With V trimmed by 1 base and J by 5 bases, 15 bases remained unmatched. This CDR3 is built from 18 residues. The data originate from a study of T cell responses to AZD1222 COVID-19 vaccine. Whole-study context: Some second doses came at about 4 weeks and others at about 12 weeks; these were pooled. General study results and limits: Clonal diversity was possibly underestimated; the donors were predominantly white British and more often female. Repertoire collection took place solely once the T cell response had peaked.

Repertoires were generated with immunoSEQ multiplex PCR, while TCRdb's copy carries only in-frame clones and drops some. The sample shows roughly 130,000 clones, approximately 90% of them seen only once. The chain recombines TRBV3-1 (or the pseudogene TRBV3-2) with TRBJ1-1; TRBD1 matches 8 bases. Sequenced here: peripheral blood, sampled on day 0 of AZD1222 vaccination. The clonotype was recovered from an adult in good health. CDR3 in amino acids: CASSQAERMGQVETEAFF. CDR3 nucleotide sequence: TGTGCCAGCAGCCAAGCCGAACGAATGGGACAGGTAGAGACTGAAGCTTTCTTT.